The 17 T cell receptor beta chains below were found in one sample sequenced in a study of a mutant IDH1 vaccine in newly diagnosed glioma. Libraries were prepared by immunoSEQ multiplex PCR; TCRdb keeps only in-frame clonotypes and omits some of them. The table includes approximately 60,000 clones, roughly 80% detected once. The sample's time point: week 47, end of study. In the vaccine, a single dose held 300 ug of the mutant IDH1 20-mer peptide, along with topical imiquimod. No antigen has been assigned to these receptors. Sequenced material: PBMCs, taken from a glioma patient whose treatment included an IDH1 peptide vaccine. These receptors were obtained from a man aged 30-40 years with glioma.

The chain is built from TRBV29-1 and TRBJ2-5, with D tentatively TRBD1 (6 bases). The CDR3 covers 12 residues. Trimming removed 4 bases at V and 5 bases at J, with 11 bases between. CDR1 is SQVTM, CDR2 ANQGSEA, per germline. CDR3 loop: CSVAQGRETQYF. The CDR3 DNA reads TGCAGCGTTGCCCAGGGGCGTGAGACCCAGTACTTC.

The V gene is TRBV6-5, the J gene TRBJ1-1, with 9 bases matching TRBD1. Germline V CDR1 and CDR2: MNHEY, SVGAGI. With V trimmed by 6 bases and J by 10 bases, 3 bases remained unmatched. The CDR3 totals 11 residues. The chain's CDR3 is CASSRQGVAFF. In DNA form, the CDR3 reads TGTGCCAGCAGCAGACAGGGGGTAGCTTTCTTT.

The J gene is TRBJ1-6, the V gene TRBV6-5; maybe TRBD1 (6 bases). The germline V gene encodes CDR1 MNHEY and CDR2 SVGAGI. CDR3 length: 16 residues. V was shortened by 0 bases and J by 7 bases, with 13 bases between the two germline ends. The CDR3 spells CASSYSTRGRNSPLHF. The DNA for the CDR3 is TGTGCCAGCAGTTACTCGACCAGGGGACGAAATTCACCCCTCCACTTT.

The chain combines TRBV6-5 with TRBJ1-5; 8 bases are shared with TRBD1. CDR1 is MNHEY, CDR2 SVGAGI, per germline. The CDR3 contains 15 residues. After removal of 5 bases from V and 5 bases from J, the junction contained 8 bases not matched to a gene. This CDR3 is CASSQIQGGYQPQHF. The CDR3 nucleotides are TGTGCCAGCAGTCAGATACAGGGGGGATATCAGCCCCAGCATTTT.

As to this clone: The same CDR3 is also encoded by other DNA sequences in this sample. The V and J genes are TRBV27 and TRBJ2-7; 7 bases map to TRBD1. CDR3 length: 13 amino acids. The germline V gene has CDR1 MNHEY and CDR2 SMNVEV (reference sequence). The ends lost 4 bases at V and 4 bases at J; junction bases unmatched: 4. The CDR3 reads CASSWTGSYEQYF. The CDR3, as DNA: TGTGCCAGCAGTTGGACAGGTAGTTACGAGCAGTACTTC.

CDR3 sequence (DNA): TGTGCCAGCAGCGTAGACGTCCGGGACAGGGCTGGCTACACCTTC. Protein: CASSVDVRDRAGYTF. The gene calls are TRBV9 and TRBJ1-2, with TRBD1 matching 9 bases. Trimming removed 0 bases from V and 7 bases from J; junction bases left unmatched: 7. The germline V gene encodes CDR1 SGDLS and CDR2 YYNGEE. The CDR3 totals 15 residues.

This chain connects TRBV2 to TRBJ2-1; 9 bases align to TRBD2. Trimming removed 7 bases from V and 7 bases from J; junction bases left unmatched: 8. CDR3 length: 14 amino acids. CDR1 and CDR2 from the germline V gene are SNHLY and FYNNEI. CDR3 amino acids: CASKPGLAVNEQFF. The CDR3 DNA reads as TGTGCCAGCAAACCGGGACTAGCCGTGAATGAGCAGTTCTTC.

In this sample, this clone turned up once. V and J are TRBV6-5 and TRBJ2-3; 9 bases match TRBD2. The CDR3 covers 15 residues. V dropped 3 bases and J dropped 4; count of bases not matched to a gene: 5. The V gene's germline CDR1 is MNHEY and CDR2 SVGAGI. The CDR3 coding sequence is TGTGCCAGCAGTTATTCCCTAGCGGGATCAGATACGCAGTATTTT. This encodes CASSYSLAGSDTQYF.

This chain links TRBV7-2 with TRBJ1-2; TRBD1 matches at 7 bases. The trim removed 5 bases at V and 2 bases at J, leaving 8 bases unmatched. CDR1 and CDR2 (germline): SGHTA, FQGNSA. The CDR3 runs 15 residues. The CDR3 nucleotides read TGTGCCAGCAGCACGGGACAGAGCCCCAACTATGGCTACACCTTC. Translating it yields CASSTGQSPNYGYTF.

The chain has TRBV6-6 and TRBJ1-3; possible D gene TRBD1, 6 bases. V lost 6 bases and J lost 0, with 12 bases in between. The CDR3 runs 15 residues. Germline values: CDR1 MNHNY, CDR2 SVGAGI (reference sequence). DNA for the CDR3: TGTGCCAGCAGGTCCCCAGGGGACTCTGGAAACACCATATATTTT. Protein: CASRSPGDSGNTIYF.

The chain couples TRBV4-1 to TRBJ1-2, with D hard to call. V shed 8 bases and J shed 4 bases, with 23 bases lying between them. The CDR3 is made up of 16 amino acids. Germline loops: CDR1 MGHRA, CDR2 YSYEKL. The CDR3 loop reads CASSPQRGILFYGYTF. DNA of the CDR3: TGCGCCAGCTCTCCACAGCGGGGAATTCTCTTCTATGGCTACACCTTC.

The rearrangement joins TRBV11-2 to TRBJ2-1; D call uncertain. Deletions cut 1 base from V and 0 bases from J, with 7 bases between. The CDR3 length is 15 residues. Germline-derived CDR1 and CDR2 are SGHAT and FQNNGV. CDR3 sequence: CASSLVSSSYNEQFF. In nucleotides, the CDR3 is TGTGCCAGCAGCTTAGTTAGCAGCTCCTACAATGAGCAGTTCTTC.

J is TRBJ2-7 and V is TRBV6-5; 11 nucleotides line up with TRBD1. This CDR3 has 15 residues. The V gene end was trimmed by 5 bases and the J gene end by 1 base; junction bases not matched to a gene: 4. Germline CDR1 MNHEY, CDR2 SVGAGI. CDR3 in DNA: TGTGCCAGCAGTCACGGGACAGGGGGGTCCTACGAGCAGTACTTC. It yields the protein CASSHGTGGSYEQYF.

This chain links TRBV19 with TRBJ2-2, with no clear D. The germline V and J ends were trimmed by 1 base and 6 bases, with 21 bases remaining between them. CDR1 and CDR2 (germline): LNHDA, SQIVND (reference sequence). The CDR3 length is 18 residues. CDR3 DNA sequence: TGTGCCAGTAGTATAGGCTCAGGACGTTTTGCCCGGTCCGGGGAGCTGTTTTTT. Its protein is CASSIGSGRFARSGELFF.

The chain has TRBV7-6 and TRBJ2-5, with 7 bases matching TRBD2. V gave up 5 bases and J gave up 2 bases; unmatched junction bases: 8. From germline, CDR1 is SGHVS and CDR2 FNYEAQ. This CDR3 is 15 amino acids long. This CDR3 is CASSTTGGNQETQYF. CDR3 coding DNA: TGTGCCAGCAGCACAACGGGGGGAAATCAAGAGACCCAGTACTTC.

V gene TRBV6-5 combines with J gene TRBJ2-7; D call uncertain. Germline CDR1 is MNHEY and CDR2 is SVGAGI. The CDR3 contains 13 residues. Trimming left V 0 bases short and J 5 bases short, with 8 bases between. CDR3 sequence: CASSYSYRNEQYF. CDR3 nucleotide sequence: TGTGCCAGCAGTTACTCGTACAGAAACGAGCAGTACTTC.

This chain joins TRBV6-1 and TRBJ2-7; 8 nucleotides agree with TRBD1. Germline CDR1 is MNHNS and CDR2 is SASEGT. V lost 6 bases and J lost 2; bases outside the gene matches: 3. The CDR3 covers 13 residues. The CDR3 loop reads CASRTGVAYEQYF. CDR3 coding DNA: TGTGCCAGCAGGACAGGGGTTGCCTACGAGCAGTACTTC.